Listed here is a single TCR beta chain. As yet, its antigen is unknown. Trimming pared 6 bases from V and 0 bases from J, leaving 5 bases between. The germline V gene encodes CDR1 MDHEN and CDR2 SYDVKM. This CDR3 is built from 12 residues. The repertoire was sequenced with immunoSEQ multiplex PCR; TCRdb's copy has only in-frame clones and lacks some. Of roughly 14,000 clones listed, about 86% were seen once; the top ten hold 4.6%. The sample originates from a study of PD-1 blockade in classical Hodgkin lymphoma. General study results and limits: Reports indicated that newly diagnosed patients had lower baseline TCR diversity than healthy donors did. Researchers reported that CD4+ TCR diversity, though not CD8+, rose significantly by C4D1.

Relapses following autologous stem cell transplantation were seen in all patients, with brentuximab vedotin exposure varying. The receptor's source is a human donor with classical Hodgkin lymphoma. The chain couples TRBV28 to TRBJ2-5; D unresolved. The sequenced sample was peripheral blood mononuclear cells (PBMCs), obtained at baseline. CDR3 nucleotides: TGTGCCAGCAGCCCTTACCAAGAGACCCAGTACTTC. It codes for CASSPYQETQYF. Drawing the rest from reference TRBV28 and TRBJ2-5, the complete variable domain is DVKVTQSSRYLVKRTGEKVFLECVQDMDHENMFWYRQDPGLGLRLIYFSYDVKMKEKGDIPEGYSVSREKKERFSLILESASTNQTSMYLCASSPYQETQYFGPGTRLLVL.